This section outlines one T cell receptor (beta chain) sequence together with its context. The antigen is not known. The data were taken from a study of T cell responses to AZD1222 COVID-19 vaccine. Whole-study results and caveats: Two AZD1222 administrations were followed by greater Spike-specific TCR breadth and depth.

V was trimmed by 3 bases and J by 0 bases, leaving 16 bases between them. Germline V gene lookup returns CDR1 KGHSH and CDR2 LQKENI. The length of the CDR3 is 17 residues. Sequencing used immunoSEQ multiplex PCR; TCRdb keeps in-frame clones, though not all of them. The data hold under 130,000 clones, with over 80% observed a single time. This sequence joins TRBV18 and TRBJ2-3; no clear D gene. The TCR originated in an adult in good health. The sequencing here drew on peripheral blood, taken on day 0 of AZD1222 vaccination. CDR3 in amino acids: CASSPSEAVYSTDTQYF. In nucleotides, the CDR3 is TGTGCCAGCTCACCTTCCGAGGCGGTTTATAGCACAGATACGCAGTATTTT. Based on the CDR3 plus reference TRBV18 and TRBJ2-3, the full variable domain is NAGVMQNPRHLVRRRGQEARLRCSPMKGHSHVYWYRQLPEEGLKFMVYLQKENIIDESGMPKERFSAEFPKEGPSILRIQQVVRGDSAAYFCASSPSEAVYSTDTQYFGPGTRLTVL.